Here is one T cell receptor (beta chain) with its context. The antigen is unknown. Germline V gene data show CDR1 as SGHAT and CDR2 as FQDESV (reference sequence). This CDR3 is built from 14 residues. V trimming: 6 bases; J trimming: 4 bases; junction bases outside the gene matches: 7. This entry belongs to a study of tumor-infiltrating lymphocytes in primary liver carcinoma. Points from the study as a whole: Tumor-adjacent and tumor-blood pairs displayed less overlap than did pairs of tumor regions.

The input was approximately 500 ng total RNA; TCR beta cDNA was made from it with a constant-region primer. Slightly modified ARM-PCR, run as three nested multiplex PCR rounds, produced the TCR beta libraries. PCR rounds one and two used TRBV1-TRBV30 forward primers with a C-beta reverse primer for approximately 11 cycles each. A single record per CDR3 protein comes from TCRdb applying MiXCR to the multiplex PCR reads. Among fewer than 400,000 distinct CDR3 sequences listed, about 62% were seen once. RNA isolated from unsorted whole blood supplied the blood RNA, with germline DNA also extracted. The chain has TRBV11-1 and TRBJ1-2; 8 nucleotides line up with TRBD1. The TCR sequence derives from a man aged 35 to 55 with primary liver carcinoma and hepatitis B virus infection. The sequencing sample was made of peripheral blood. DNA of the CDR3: TGTGCCAGCAGTCAGGACAGGGTGAGCTATGGCTACACCTTC. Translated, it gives CASSQDRVSYGYTF.